The source of this T cell receptor beta chain is a study of cytomegalovirus exposure and HLA in healthy donors. This CDR3 comprises 14 residues. V was cut by 1 base and J by 5 bases, with 11 bases left in between. Germline V gene lookup returns CDR1 SGHTA and CDR2 FQGNSA. General study findings and limits: The study reported that TCR beta sequences accurately predicted HLA-A and HLA-B alleles in most subjects. When analyzed later, the rates of TCR association showed variation by HLA locus, with DRB1 the most and HLA-C the fewest. A later analysis linked about 17,000 TCR beta sequences to HLA alleles at 0.05 false discovery rate. A list of about 160 TCR beta chains associated with cytomegalovirus was given.

Notes on this clone: The antigen is unknown.

The PCR had 60 Vbeta and 13 Jbeta primers. Clones were sequenced by immunoSEQ multiplex PCR, and TCRdb holds only the in-frame ones, with some missing. The profile shows about 150,000 clones, over 55% of them singletons. The chain couples TRBV7-2 to TRBJ1-1; D gene ambiguous. The sequence came from a middle-aged man in good health and CMV-seronegative. Sequences were obtained from PBMCs. The CDR3 reads CASSLGSGGTEAFF. CDR3 nucleotides: TGTGCCAGCAGCTTAGGGTCAGGAGGGACTGAAGCTTTCTTT. The entire variable domain, with the rest obtained from reference TRBV7-2 and TRBJ1-1, is as follows: GAGVSQSPSNKVTEKGKDVELRCDPISGHTALYWYRQSLGQGLEFLIYFQGNSAPDKSGLPSDRFSAERTGGSVSTLTIQRTQQEDSAVYLCASSLGSGGTEAFFGQGTRLTVV.